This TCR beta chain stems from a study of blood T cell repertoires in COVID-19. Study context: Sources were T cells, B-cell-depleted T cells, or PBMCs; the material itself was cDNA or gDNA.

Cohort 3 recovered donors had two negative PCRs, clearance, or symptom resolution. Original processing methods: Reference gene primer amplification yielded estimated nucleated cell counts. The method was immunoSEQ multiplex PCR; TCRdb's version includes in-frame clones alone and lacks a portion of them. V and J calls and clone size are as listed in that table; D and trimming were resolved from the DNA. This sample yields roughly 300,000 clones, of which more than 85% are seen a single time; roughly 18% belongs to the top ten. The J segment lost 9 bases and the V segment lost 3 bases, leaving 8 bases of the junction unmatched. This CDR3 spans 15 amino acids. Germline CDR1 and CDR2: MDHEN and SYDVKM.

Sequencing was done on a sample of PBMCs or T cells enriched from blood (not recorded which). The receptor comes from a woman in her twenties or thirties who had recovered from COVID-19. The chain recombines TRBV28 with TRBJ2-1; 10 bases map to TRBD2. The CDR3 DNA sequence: TGTGCCAGCAGTTTTTCGGGGCTAGCGGGAGCTGAGCAGTTCTTC. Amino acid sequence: CASSFSGLAGAEQFF.